Sequencing of this TCR beta chain was carried out in a study of blood T cell repertoires in COVID-19 (dated by TCRdb to the early 2020s). Background for the entire study: Samples covering the acute and convalescent phases of COVID-19 were provided by collaborators in the United States, Italy and Spain. Sample metadata almost always included a de-identified subject ID, COVID-19 status, age in years and sex. The material from the prospective study consisted of cDNA or gDNA derived from T cells, B-cell-depleted T cells, or PBMCs. The samples were drawn from two sources: the first 160 participants of the ongoing ImmuneRACE study, and over 950 subjects contributed by 6 global collaborators. HLA class I and class II types, where available, came from metadata supplied by the sample provider rather than from assay-based typing. Deeply sampled blood TCRbeta repertoires from subjects exposed to, actively infected with, or recovered from COVID-19 were included in the dataset. The repertoires were released in a freely available public database intended as a resource for research on the immune response to SARS-CoV-2. The paper's findings and limits, for the study overall: How much clinical and demographic metadata was included differed by source and by participant, and the metadata was provided uncurated.

The CDR3 holds 12 amino acids from the cysteine to the phenylalanine. CDR3 DNA only is kept here, 36 bases in frame from base 1. CDR1 and CDR2 are read off the germline V gene (reference sequence) as SGHKS and YYEKEE. The V end loses 1 base and the J end loses 5 bases, and a stretch of 7 bases separates them. Another Seattle source contributed samples from volunteer blood donors who had recovered from COVID-19. Each collaborating institution followed its own protocols to collect whole blood in K2EDTA tubes. For TCRbeta analysis, collaborators shipped samples as frozen whole blood, isolated PBMCs, or DNA extracted from either of those sample types. TCRbeta CDR3 regions were amplified from genomic DNA by means of the immunoSEQ Assay, a bias-controlled multiplex PCR. As for the authors' bioinformatics: The number of nucleated cells in each sample was estimated from the amplification of reference gene primers within the assay. To quantify the absolute abundance of each unique TCRbeta CDR3 rearrangement, sequence reads were collapsed and filtered. Productive Simpson clonality was computed per sample as the square root of Simpson's diversity index over productive rearrangements. TCRdb re-hosts the immuneACCESS table, in-frame sequences only. Its copies lack some clones; in the studies checked, an unresolved V gene accounts for under half of them, and the cause for the rest is not known. That table gives V, J and clone size, and the DNA gave D and trimming. This sample lists a few hundred thousand clones; roughly 87% were detected once. Together, the top ten hold approximately 12% of the sample.

For this clone: Its antigen target is currently unknown. Base qualities were left out, and no much larger clone turns up one base away.

Sequenced input: peripheral blood. The V gene is TRBV5-5 and the J gene is TRBJ2-7; the D segment cannot be called with confidence. This clonotype was obtained from a woman aged 18-29 years who had recovered from COVID-19. The DNA is TGTGCCAGCAGCTTGTATAGCCACGAGCAGTACTTC. It specifies CASSLYSHEQYF.